This T cell receptor beta chain emerged from a study of T cell repertoires in cytomegalovirus infection. From germline, CDR1 is SEHNR and CDR2 FQNEAQ (reference sequence). CDR3 length: 17 amino acids. Trimming pared 5 bases from V and 2 bases from J, leaving 21 bases between. This clonotype was observed at least ten times. The antigen is not known. TCRdb re-analysed the reads in MiXCR, keeping a single row per CDR3 protein. In the table there are 300,000 to 400,000 distinct CDR3 sequences, almost 30% of which are singletons. The TCR comes from a human donor in good health (CMV status not recorded). Some clones in this sample may be carry-over from other donors' samples. The sample in question was cultured PBMCs, obtained from culture after CMV antigen stimulation. This sequence joins TRBV7-9 and TRBJ1-2; D unresolved. The CDR3 DNA reads TGTGCCAGCAGCCTCCCCCGGGCCGAACAATGGAACTATGGCTACACCTTC. Translating gives CASSLPRAEQWNYGYTF.